Sequencing of this TCR beta chain was carried out in a study of T cells in Graves' hyperthyroidism and ophthalmopathy. Trimming took 0 bases from V and 6 from J, leaving 9 bases between them. The CDR3 runs to 13 residues. CDR1 and CDR2 (germline): SGHDT, YYEEEE. The CDR3 regions of TCR beta were amplified from RNA transcripts. First-round RT-PCR with HTBI primers amplified the TCR CDR3 region. One entry per CDR3 protein results from TCRdb running MiXCR on the multiplex PCR reads. The table has about 320,000 distinct CDR3 sequences, approximately 17% seen once. The source material was blood. The origin of this receptor is a man aged 25 to 40 with Graves' hyperthyroidism. This rearrangement joins TRBV5-6 to TRBJ1-1; D unclear. Here the CDR3 DNA reads TGTGCCAGCAGCTTGGTCCAGGAGCCTGAAGCTTTCTTT. Residues: CASSLVQEPEAFF.